The subject of this entry is one TCR beta chain. Its antigen is not identified. The libraries were made with immunoSEQ v3. Sequenced by immunoSEQ multiplex PCR; TCRdb stores in-frame clones only, minus some. Here the sample spans some 60,000 clones, roughly 80% being singletons. The data are from a study of TIL therapy for anti-PD-1-resistant metastatic lung cancer. Study context: Patients then received nivolumab; progressors got lymphodepletion, TIL and IL-2. Tumors carried a median about 1.5 non-synonymous mutations per megabase. Broader study findings: Infused TIL clonotypes partially replaced the baseline blood repertoire, then decayed over months. This highly selected cohort may not generalize to typical lung cancer patients.

Described time point: pre-treatment sample, taken before nivolumab and TIL therapy. Germline V gene sequence: CDR1 MNHEY, CDR2 SMNVEV (reference sequence). V lost 6 bases and J lost 4, with 15 bases in between. The CDR3 sequence is 14 residues long. The specimen comprised blood, sampled at baseline. The V call is TRBV27, the J call TRBJ1-2, with D possibly matching TRBD1 (5 bases). The origin of this receptor is a person between 30 and 80 years old with non-small cell lung cancer. The CDR3 sequence is CASRYGASSYGYTF. CDR3 nucleotides: TGTGCCAGCAGATACGGGGCGTCTTCCTATGGCTACACCTTC.